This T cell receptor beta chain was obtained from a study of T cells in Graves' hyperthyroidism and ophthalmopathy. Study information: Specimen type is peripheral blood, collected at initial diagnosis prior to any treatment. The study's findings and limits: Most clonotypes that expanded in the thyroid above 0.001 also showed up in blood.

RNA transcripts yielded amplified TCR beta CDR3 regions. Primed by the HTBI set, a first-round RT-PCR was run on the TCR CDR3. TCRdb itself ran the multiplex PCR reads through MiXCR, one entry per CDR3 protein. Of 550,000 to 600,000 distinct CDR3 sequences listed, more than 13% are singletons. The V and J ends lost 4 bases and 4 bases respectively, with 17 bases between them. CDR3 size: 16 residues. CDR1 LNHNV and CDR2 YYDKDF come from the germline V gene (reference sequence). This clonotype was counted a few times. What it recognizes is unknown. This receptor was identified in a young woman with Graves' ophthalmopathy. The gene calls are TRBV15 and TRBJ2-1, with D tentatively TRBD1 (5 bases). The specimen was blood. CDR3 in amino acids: CATSKGQSSRYNEQFF. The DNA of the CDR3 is TGTGCCACCAGCAAGGGGCAGTCCTCTCGGTACAATGAGCAGTTCTTC.